Listed below are T cell receptor beta chains from one sample, sequenced in a study of CD8+CD57+ T cells in acquired aplastic anemia. TCRdb itself ran the reads through MiXCR, one entry per CDR3 protein. The data show approximately 170,000 distinct CDR3 sequences, less than 70% seen once. Sequenced input: sorted CD4+, CD8+, or CD8+CD57+ T cells (not recorded which) from PBMCs. All receptors derive from a human donor in good health, serving as a control. CDR3s include the opening cysteine and the closing phenylalanine or tryptophan. D genes are given only for firm matches. Rows may omit the clone size; those that give it use once, few, many or a size class.

>NA|NA|TRBJ1-2|TRBV29-1
TGCAGCGTTGATCCCACCTTAACCAACTATGGCTACACCTTC
CSVDPTLTNYGYTF
>many|NA|TRBJ2-7|TRBV6-2/TRBV6-3
TGTGCCAGCAGTGGAGTCGACACCTACGAGCAGTACTTC
CASSGVDTYEQYF
>NA|NA|TRBJ1-4|TRBV6-4
TGTGCCAGCAGTGATTCCGGGACACCGCCTTCTAAAACTAATGAAAAACTGTTTTTT
CASSDSGTPPSKTNEKLFF
>once|TRBD1|TRBJ2-7|TRBV12-3/TRBV12-4
TGTGCCAGCACCGGACAGGGGTCCTACGAGCAGTACTTC
CASTGQGSYEQYF
>NA|NA|TRBJ2-1|TRBV7-8
TGTGCCAGCAGCTTAGATGGCCAAGCCAGTGGCAATGAGCAGTTCTTC
CASSLDGQASGNEQFF
>many|TRBD1|TRBJ1-2|TRBV4-1
TGCGCCAGCAGCCAAGATATGAAGACAGGGTACACCTTC
CASSQDMKTGYTF
>NA|TRBD2|TRBJ2-3|TRBV20-1
TGCAGTGCTACCTGGACTAGCGGGAACTACGAGCAGTATTTT
CSATWTSGNYEQYF
>few|NA|TRBJ1-6|TRBV9
TGTGCCAGCAGCGTACACGGGGACTCACCCCTCCACTTT
CASSVHGDSPLHF
>NA|NA|TRBJ2-5|TRBV24-1
TGTGCCACCAGTGAGCGCGGTCGGGACGGCTGGGTGACCCAGTACTTC
CATSERGRDGWVTQYF
>NA|TRBD1|TRBJ2-7|TRBV11-3
TGTGCCAGCAGCAACCGGGACAGGGTCGACGAGCAGTACTTC
CASSNRDRVDEQYF
>many|NA|TRBJ1-5|TRBV20-1
TGCAGTGCGGTCCCAGGGGCGAGCAATCAGCCCCAGCATTTT
CSAVPGASNQPQHF
>NA|NA|TRBJ2-7|TRBV4-1
TGCGCCAGCAGCCAAGAAAGGTATGCGGCTTACGAGCAGTACTTC
CASSQERYAAYEQYF
>NA|NA|TRBJ1-2|TRBV10-3
TGTGCCATCAGCGCCTGGGACAACACGAACTATGGCTACACCTTC
CAISAWDNTNYGYTF
>NA|TRBD2|TRBJ2-7|TRBV20-1
TGCAGTGCTACAGCGGGGGGGACCTACGAGCAGTACTTC
CSATAGGTYEQYF
>NA|TRBD1|TRBJ2-7|TRBV6-5
TGTGCCAGCAGTTACTCGACAGGGGCTTTAAACGAGCAGTACTTC
CASSYSTGALNEQYF
>NA|NA|TRBJ2-7|TRBV29-1
TGCAGCGTTGAAGATCTTACCAGGGGCTACGAGCAGTACTTC
CSVEDLTRGYEQYF
>NA|NA|TRBJ1-5|TRBV24-1
TGTGCCACCAGTAGGGCGGGGGGCAATCAGCCCCAGCATTTT
CATSRAGGNQPQHF
>NA|NA|TRBJ1-2|TRBV5-1
TGCGCCAGCAGCTTGGAGGGAACAACCCGCTATGGCTACACCTTC
CASSLEGTTRYGYTF
>many|NA|TRBJ2-5|TRBV25-1
TGTGCCAGCAGTGAATTAGAATTCGCCAAAGAGACCCAGTACTTC
CASSELEFAKETQYF
>once|TRBD1|TRBJ2-2|TRBV24-1
TGTGCCACCAGTTGGAGTGGACAGGGAAGAGACACCGGGGAGCTGTTTTTT
CATSWSGQGRDTGELFF
>NA|TRBD1|TRBJ2-5|TRBV5-8
TGTGCCAGCAGCTTAGGGACAGGGGGCGCGGGAGAGACCCAGTACTTC
CASSLGTGGAGETQYF
>NA|NA|TRBJ2-7|TRBV10-2
TGCGCCAGCAACGCCAGCAGCAACGGTCAGTCCTACGAGCAGTACTTC
CASNASSNGQSYEQYF
>NA|NA|TRBJ1-1|TRBV29-1
TGCGGCGTTGAGCAGGGCCTCAGTACTGAAGCTTTCTTT
CGVEQGLSTEAFF
>NA|TRBD1|TRBJ1-2|TRBV20-1
TGCAGTGCTAGGGGGACAGGGACTGTGGATGGCTACACCTTC
CSARGTGTVDGYTF
>NA|TRBD2|TRBJ2-5|TRBV10-1
TGCGCCAGAAGACGGGGGGGCCCGTGGGAGACCCAGTACTTC
CARRRGGPWETQYF
>NA|TRBD2|TRBJ2-3|TRBV7-2
TGTGCCAGCCTGGCGGTAACGGGGGGGCCCGCAGATACGCAGTATTTT
CASLAVTGGPADTQYF
>once|NA|TRBJ2-7|TRBV7-9
TGTGCCAGCAGCTCCCCGGGGCTCGAGCAGTACTTC
CASSSPGLEQYF
>NA|TRBD1|TRBJ2-2|TRBV4-1
TGCGCCAGCAGCCGGACAGGATGGGGCACCGGGGAGCTGTTTTTT
CASSRTGWGTGELFF
>once|NA|TRBJ2-7|TRBV7-3
TGTGCCAGCAGCCAAGCCCCGGGGAACGGGCAGTACTTC
CASSQAPGNGQYF
>NA|TRBD2|TRBJ2-3|TRBV5-4
TGTGCCAGCAGTAGCACCCAACTAGCGGGGGGGAGCACAGATACGCAGTATTTT
CASSSTQLAGGSTDTQYF
>many|NA|TRBJ1-1|TRBV28
TGTGCCAGCAGGGGGATTCAGGGAGGAGAAGCTTTCTTT
CASRGIQGGEAFF
>NA|TRBD1|TRBJ2-5|TRBV7-2
TGTGCCAGCAGCCTTACAGGACAGGGGTCCCAGTACTTC
CASSLTGQGSQYF
>NA|TRBD2|TRBJ2-1|TRBV5-1
TGCGCCAGCAGCTTGGAAGGGACTAGCCCTAACAATGAGCAGTTCTTC
CASSLEGTSPNNEQFF
>many|NA|TRBJ1-4|TRBV2
TGTGCCAGCTCGGGACAAGTCAAAAATGAAAAACTGTTTTTT
CASSGQVKNEKLFF
>NA|NA|TRBJ1-2|TRBV19
TGTGCCAGTAGGAGACCCGGGACAAGCTATGGCTACACCTTC
CASRRPGTSYGYTF
>NA|TRBD1|TRBJ1-1|TRBV7-6
TGTGCCAGCAGCTCCTTCACGGACAGGGAAGCTTTCTTT
CASSSFTDREAFF
>NA|TRBD1|TRBJ1-2|TRBV4-2
TGTGCCAGCAGCCAGGGCCCCGGGACAGGGCACTATGGCTACACCTTC
CASSQGPGTGHYGYTF
>many|NA|TRBJ1-2|TRBV7-8
TGTGCCAGCAGCTTAGCGCTTGGGGGGTTGGGAGCTAACTATGGCTACACCTTC
CASSLALGGLGANYGYTF
>NA|TRBD1|TRBJ1-2|TRBV7-2
TGTGCCAGCAGCCGCGCCTCGAAACAGGGGGTGGACTTC
CASSRASKQGVDF
>NA|NA|TRBJ2-2|TRBV5-1
TGCGCCAGCAGCCCGACGGCCGGGACTGACACCGGGGAGCTGTTTTTT
CASSPTAGTDTGELFF
>NA|NA|TRBJ1-1|TRBV20-1
TGCAGTGCTGGGGGGGGGACTGAAGCTTTCTTT
CSAGGGTEAFF
>NA|NA|TRBJ1-1|TRBV12-3/TRBV12-4
TGTGCCAGCAGTTTTCAAGGACTCCAAGGAGCTTTCTTT
CASSFQGLQGAFF
>NA|TRBD1|TRBJ2-7|TRBV19
TGTGCCAGTAGTATCAGAACCGGGACAGGGGCCTACGAGCAGTACTTC
CASSIRTGTGAYEQYF
>many|NA|TRBJ1-3|TRBV6-1
TGTGCCAGCAGTGTCGACAGGAGTCACTCTGGAAACACCATATATTTT
CASSVDRSHSGNTIYF
>NA|NA|TRBJ1-5|TRBV6-5
TGTGCCAGCAGTTACCCGCCCAGGCGGATTTGCAATCAGCCCCAGCATTTT
CASSYPPRRICNQPQHF
>NA|NA|TRBJ1-6|TRBV3-1
TGTGCCAGCAGCCCGGGGACGGCCGGAGCACCCCTCCACTTT
CASSPGTAGAPLHF
>once|NA|TRBJ1-2|TRBV12-3/TRBV12-4
TGTGCCAGCAGAGGCGTACAGGGCAATGGTGGCTACACCTTC
CASRGVQGNGGYTF
>many|TRBD1|TRBJ2-1|TRBV10-3
TGTGCCATCATGGCAACAGGGGCGGGTGAGCAGTTCTTC
CAIMATGAGEQFF
>NA|NA|TRBJ2-3|TRBV7-2
TGTGCCAGCAGCTTAGGCAGGGGACCAACAGATACGCAGTATTTT
CASSLGRGPTDTQYF